The 26 T cell receptor beta chains in this list originate from one sample, sequenced in a study of T-cell reconstitution after alpha-beta-depleted transplantation in children. The TCRbeta library incorporated unique molecular identifiers. TCRdb reprocessed the PCR reads with MiXCR, giving one entry per CDR3 protein. The profile shows around 45,000 distinct CDR3 sequences, roughly 52% of them singletons. Source: peripheral blood, taken before TCRalphabeta/CD19-depleted stem cell transplant. The receptors were sampled from a boy in the first two years of life with SCID, due to receive a stem cell transplant.

This clonotype was seen only a few times. The CDR3 sequence: CASSLLGDNEQFF. In DNA, the CDR3 is TGTGCCAGCAGTTTACTAGGGGACAATGAGCAGTTCTTC. The chain uses TRBV12-3 or TRBV12-4 and TRBJ2-1; D might be TRBD1 (5 bases). The CDR3 extends over 13 amino acids. V dropped 2 bases and J dropped 5 bases, with 7 bases sitting between them.

The V gene is TRBV4-2, the J gene TRBJ1-4, with D hard to call. Germline V gives CDR1 LGHNA, CDR2 YNFKEQ. Trimming removed 1 base at V and 5 bases at J, with 14 bases between. The CDR3 sequence is 16 residues long. Here the CDR3 reads CASSQGRPGGNEKLFF. The CDR3 region has the DNA TGTGCCAGCAGCCAAGGGCGACCGGGAGGAAATGAAAAACTGTTTTTT.

The chain recombines TRBV4-1 with TRBJ2-3, with a tentative D call TRBD1 (5 bases). Trimming cost V 4 bases and J 5 bases, with 10 bases left between them. CDR1 is MGHRA and CDR2 is YSYEKL in the germline V gene. The CDR3 is 13 amino acids. The CDR3 loop is CASSPTDRDTQYF. DNA for the CDR3: TGCGCCAGCAGCCCAACCGACAGAGATACGCAGTATTTT.

The rearrangement joins TRBV20-1 to TRBJ1-2, with TRBD1 matching 7 bases. J was trimmed by 4 bases and V by 0 bases; bases with no gene match: 23. CDR1 is DFQATT and CDR2 is SNEGSKA in the germline V gene (reference sequence). This CDR3 is built from 20 residues. The CDR3 nucleotides read TGCAGTGCTAGAGAGCCATACCCGACGACAGGGAGGCACGGTCGCTATGGCTACACCTTC. This sequence encodes CSAREPYPTTGRHGRYGYTF.

With regard to this clonotype: A much larger clone lies one base from this, so it may be a read error. The chain employs TRBV20-1 and TRBJ1-1; no clear D. V shed 1 base and J shed 1 base, with 7 bases lying between them. The CDR3 sequence is 13 residues long. Per the germline V gene, CDR1 is DFQATT and CDR2 is SNEGSKA (reference sequence). CDR3 region: CSARAWWNTEAFF. As DNA, the CDR3 is TGCAGTGCTAGAGCCTGGTGGAACACTGAAGCTTTCTTT.

A few counts support this clonotype. The chain links TRBV4-3 to TRBJ2-4; no clear D. CDR3 size: 15 residues. The germline V and J ends were trimmed by 0 bases and 11 bases, with 17 bases remaining between them. Germline loops: CDR1 LGHNA, CDR2 YSLEER. CDR3 sequence (DNA): TGCGCCAGCAGCCAAGATAAAGCCCTGAAGGGCGTTCAGTACTTC. Protein: CASSQDKALKGVQYF.

The table lists this clonotype with a few counts. V usage is TRBV5-1 and J usage is TRBJ1-6; D is uncertain. V shed 0 bases and J shed 0 bases, with 7 bases lying between them. Per the germline V gene, CDR1 is SGHRS and CDR2 is YFSETQ. The CDR3 consists of 16 residues. The CDR3 coding sequence is TGCGCCAGCAGCTTGGTCCGGGGCTCCTATAATTCACCCCTCCACTTT. It codes for CASSLVRGSYNSPLHF.

The chain joins TRBV28 to TRBJ2-1, with D possibly matching TRBD2 (5 bases). Trimming cost V 2 bases and J 4 bases, with 12 bases left between them. The V gene's germline CDR1 is MDHEN and CDR2 SYDVKM. This CDR3 contains 15 residues. The CDR3 sequence: CASSLASGPYNEQFF. CDR3 sequence (DNA): TGTGCCAGCAGTTTAGCCAGCGGACCTTACAATGAGCAGTTCTTC.

This clonotype was found a few times. The rearrangement joins TRBV7-2 to TRBJ2-7, with D possibly being TRBD1 (7 bases). V lost 5 bases to trimming and J lost 4 bases, with 12 bases between them. Germline V gene sequence: CDR1 SGHTA, CDR2 FQGNSA. This CDR3 is 13 amino acids long. CDR3 sequence: CASSGGTVYEQYF. Written as DNA, the CDR3 is TGTGCCAGCAGCGGCGGGACAGTATACGAGCAGTACTTC.

The chain links TRBV7-6 to TRBJ2-3; 7 bases line up with TRBD1. Germline trimming cut 5 bases from V and 4 bases from J; bases unmatched to any gene: 6. CDR1 is SGHVS, CDR2 FNYEAQ, per germline. The CDR3 runs 14 residues. The CDR3 DNA is TGTGCCAGCAGCCACCGACAGGGTTCAGATACGCAGTATTTT. Translating it yields CASSHRQGSDTQYF.

The gene calls are TRBV4-2 and TRBJ2-7, with no clear D. In germline, CDR1 is LGHNA, CDR2 YNFKEQ. V was clipped by 1 base and J by 3 bases, with 4 bases between them. This CDR3 contains 12 residues. This chain's CDR3 is CASSQGFYEQYF. The DNA for the CDR3 is TGTGCCAGCAGCCAAGGGTTCTACGAGCAGTACTTC.

V is TRBV13 and J is TRBJ2-7; TRBD1 matches at 9 bases. V trimming: 7 bases; J trimming: 0 bases; junction bases outside the gene matches: 10. The germline gives CDR1 PRHDT, CDR2 FYEKMQ (reference sequence). The CDR3 covers 16 residues. The CDR3 nucleotides are TGTGCCAGCAACAGGGGGCAGGGGGCGCGCTCCTACGAGCAGTACTTC. Protein: CASNRGQGARSYEQYF.

This chain uses TRBV9 with TRBJ2-7, with 9 bases aligning to TRBD1. The CDR3 sequence is 14 residues long. Germline V gene lookup returns CDR1 SGDLS and CDR2 YYNGEE. Trimming cost V 5 bases and J 6 bases; bases outside gene matches: 9. The CDR3 coding sequence is TGTGCCAGCAGTACGACAGGGGGGAGCTTCGAGCAGTACTTC. It specifies CASSTTGGSFEQYF.

The chain recombines TRBV4-1 with TRBJ2-1; 10 positions match TRBD2. The ends lost 3 bases at V and 4 bases at J; junction bases unmatched: 9. The length of the CDR3 is 17 residues. Germline CDR1 MGHRA, CDR2 YSYEKL. CDR3 nucleotide sequence: TGCGCCAGCAGCCAGAGAACAGCGGGGGGGTCGTACAATGAGCAGTTCTTC. Protein product: CASSQRTAGGSYNEQFF.

There are a few counts of this clonotype. V gene TRBV6-1 combines with J gene TRBJ2-1; tentatively, D is TRBD1 (7 bases). The length of the CDR3 is 17 residues. Trimming removed 8 bases at V and 3 bases at J, with 23 bases between. Germline V lookup: CDR1 MNHNS, CDR2 SASEGT. CDR3: CASLGGSRGAGYNEQFF. CDR3 coding DNA: TGTGCCAGCTTGGGGGGCTCCAGGGGGGCTGGCTACAATGAGCAGTTCTTC.

This chain's CDR3 is CASCFDGQVPLYSNQPQHF. Here the CDR3 DNA reads TGTGCCAGCTGTTTTGACGGGCAAGTCCCTCTCTATAGCAATCAGCCCCAGCATTTT. The chain links TRBV3-1 to TRBJ1-5; no clear D gene. The CDR3 extends over 19 amino acids. The germline CDR1 and CDR2 sequences are LGHDT and YNNKEL (reference sequence). V gave up 8 bases and J gave up 0 bases, with 26 bases separating them.

This clonotype was detected only a few times. This chain links TRBV12-3 or TRBV12-4 with TRBJ2-3, with unresolved D. This CDR3 has 12 residues. With 5 bases removed from V and 2 bases from J, the gap between germline ends came to 5 bases. CDR3 protein: CASSPTTDTQYF. The CDR3 nucleotides read TGTGCCAGCAGTCCGACCACAGATACGCAGTATTTT.

The chain links TRBV12-3 or TRBV12-4 to TRBJ2-1; 9 positions agree with TRBD1. With 6 bases clipped from V and 7 bases from J, the junction kept 7 bases outside the gene matches. The CDR3 has 14 residues. In nucleotides, the CDR3 is TGTGCCAGCAGCCGGGACAGGGTCGGGAATGAGCAGTTCTTC. Encoded protein: CASSRDRVGNEQFF.

The genes are TRBV6-2 or TRBV6-3 and TRBJ2-7; 7 bases map to TRBD1. Per germline, CDR1 MNHEY and CDR2 SVGEGT. CDR3 length: 14 residues. V was clipped by 6 bases and J by 3 bases; unmatched bases: 8. The CDR3 sequence is CASRVGQDYYEQYF. In DNA form, the CDR3 reads TGTGCCAGCAGGGTCGGACAGGATTACTACGAGCAGTACTTC.

The chain uses TRBV7-2 and TRBJ2-1; either TRBD1 or TRBD2 may supply D (5 bases each). V shed 0 bases and J shed 6 bases, with 12 bases lying between them. CDR1 is SGHTA, CDR2 FQGNSA, per germline. The CDR3 spans 15 residues. CDR3 bases: TGTGCCAGCAGCTTAGCGGGGGTCTCTGGCAATGAGCAGTTCTTC. Translation: CASSLAGVSGNEQFF.

This chain joins TRBV5-1 and TRBJ2-5, with D perhaps matching TRBD1 or TRBD2 (5 bases each). CDR3 size: 15 residues. The germline V and J ends were trimmed by 6 bases and 4 bases, with 19 bases remaining between them. The germline CDR1 and CDR2 sequences are SGHRS and YFSETQ. The CDR3 nucleotides are TGCGCCAGCACCATGGGGCCGGCGCTAGCAGAGACCCAGTACTTC. Amino acids: CASTMGPALAETQYF.

The chain uses TRBV7-9 and TRBJ1-4, with D maybe TRBD1 (5 bases). The CDR3 covers 15 residues. The germline gives CDR1 SEHNR, CDR2 FQNEAQ (reference sequence). V lost 5 bases and J 4 bases, leaving 14 bases between the germline ends. The CDR3 loop reads CASSQRRDLNEKLFF. CDR3 nucleotide sequence: TGTGCCAGCAGCCAAAGGAGGGACCTTAATGAAAAACTGTTTTTT.

The J gene is TRBJ2-2, the V gene TRBV12-3 or TRBV12-4; possibly TRBD2 for D (6 bases). Trimming took 3 bases from V and 0 from J, leaving 11 bases between them. The CDR3 has 16 amino acids. CDR3 in amino acids: CASSFRWGANTGELFF. The DNA for the CDR3 is TGTGCCAGCAGTTTTAGGTGGGGGGCGAACACCGGGGAGCTGTTTTTT.

In its sample, this clonotype was seen many times. This chain links TRBV7-6 with TRBJ2-7; D might be TRBD2 (5 bases). Germline assignment: CDR1 SGHVS and CDR2 FNYEAQ. V lost 2 bases and J 5 bases, leaving 13 bases between the germline ends. The CDR3 covers 14 residues. The CDR3 here is CASSLSGNRDEQYF. CDR3 in DNA: TGTGCCAGCAGCTTATCGGGGAATAGAGACGAGCAGTACTTC.

This clonotype was detected only a few times. This CDR3 reads CASSVDGGTYEQYF. CDR3 coding DNA: TGTGCCAGCAGCGTAGATGGGGGGACCTACGAGCAGTACTTC. The chain uses TRBV9 and TRBJ2-7; TRBD2 is a possible D gene (6 bases). This CDR3 spans 14 amino acids. The ends were cut back, 0 bases at V and 2 bases at J, with 9 bases in the middle. The V gene's germline CDR1 is SGDLS and CDR2 YYNGEE.

The V gene is TRBV7-2, the J gene TRBJ1-4; perhaps TRBD1 as D (5 bases). The ends were cut back, 1 base at V and 8 bases at J, with 8 bases in the middle. The CDR3 covers 13 residues. Germline V gene data show CDR1 as SGHTA and CDR2 as FQGNSA. The CDR3 nucleotides are TGTGCCAGCAGCTTAGTGGGGACGGAAAAACTGTTTTTT. Protein: CASSLVGTEKLFF. The full variable domain, with the rest looked up from reference TRBV7-2 and TRBJ1-4, is GAGVSQSPSNKVTEKGKDVELRCDPISGHTALYWYRQSLGQGLEFLIYFQGNSAPDKSGLPSDRFSAERTGGSVSTLTIQRTQQEDSAVYLCASSLVGTEKLFFGSGTQLSVL.